This T cell receptor beta chain was sequenced in a study of cytomegalovirus exposure and HLA in healthy donors. Findings and caveats of the study: The study assumed roughly uniform donor sequencing depth for presence/absence analyses.

Amplification used 60 Vbeta primers and 13 Jbeta primers. Some clones are missing from TCRdb's copy, which holds only in-frame ones; the method was immunoSEQ multiplex PCR. The sample has tens of thousands of clones, approximately 7.7% seen once; the top ten hold about 2.5%. This clone was counted at least ten times. Its cognate antigen is unknown. V lost 4 bases and J lost 2, with 15 bases in between. Germline V CDR1 and CDR2: SGHTA, FQGNSA. CDR3 size: 15 residues. Sequenced: PBMCs. The chain employs TRBV7-2 and TRBJ2-7, with D perhaps TRBD2 (6 bases). The sequence was collected from a man over 45 in good health and CMV-seronegative. The CDR3 here is CASSSSGTQAYEQYF. CDR3 sequence (DNA): TGTGCCAGCAGCTCCTCAGGGACTCAGGCCTACGAGCAGTACTTC.